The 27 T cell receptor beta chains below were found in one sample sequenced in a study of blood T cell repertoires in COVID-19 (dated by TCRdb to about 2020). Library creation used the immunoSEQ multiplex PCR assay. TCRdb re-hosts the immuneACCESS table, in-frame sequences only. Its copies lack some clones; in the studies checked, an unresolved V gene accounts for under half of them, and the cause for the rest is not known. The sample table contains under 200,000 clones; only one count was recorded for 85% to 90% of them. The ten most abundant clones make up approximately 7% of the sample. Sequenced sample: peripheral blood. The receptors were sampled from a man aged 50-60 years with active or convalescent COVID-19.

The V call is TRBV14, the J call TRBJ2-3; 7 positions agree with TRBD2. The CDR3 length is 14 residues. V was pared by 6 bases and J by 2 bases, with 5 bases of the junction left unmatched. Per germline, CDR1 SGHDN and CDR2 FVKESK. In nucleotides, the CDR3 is TGTGCCAGCAGTTTGGGGGGGGTCACAGATACGCAGTATTTT. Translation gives CASSLGGVTDTQYF.

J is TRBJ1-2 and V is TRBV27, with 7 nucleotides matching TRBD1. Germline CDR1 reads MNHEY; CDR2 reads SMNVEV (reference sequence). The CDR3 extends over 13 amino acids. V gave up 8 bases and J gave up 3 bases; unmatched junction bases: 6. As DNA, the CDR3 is TGTGCCAGCGGGGTAACAGGGGACTATGGCTACACCTTC. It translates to CASGVTGDYGYTF.

The CDR3 sequence is CASSQQTGRNEKLFF. The CDR3 DNA sequence: TGCGCCAGCAGCCAACAGACAGGGCGAAATGAAAAACTGTTTTTT. The chain joins TRBV4-3 to TRBJ1-4, with TRBD1 identical over 7 bases. J was trimmed by 5 bases and V by 2 bases; bases with no gene match: 5. Germline CDR1 and CDR2: LGHNA and YSLEER. The CDR3 covers 15 residues.

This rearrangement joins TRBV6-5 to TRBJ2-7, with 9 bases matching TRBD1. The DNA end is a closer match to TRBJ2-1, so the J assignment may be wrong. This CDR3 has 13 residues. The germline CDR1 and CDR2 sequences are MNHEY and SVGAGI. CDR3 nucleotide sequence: TGTGCCAGCAGTTCCGGGACAGGGAGCGAGCAGTTCTTC. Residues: CASSSGTGSEQFF.

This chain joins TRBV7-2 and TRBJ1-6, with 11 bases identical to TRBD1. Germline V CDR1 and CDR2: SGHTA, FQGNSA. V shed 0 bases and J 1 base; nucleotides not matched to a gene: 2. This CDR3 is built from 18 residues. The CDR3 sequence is CASSLAGQGDSYNSPLHF. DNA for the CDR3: TGTGCCAGCAGCTTAGCGGGACAGGGGGATTCCTATAATTCACCCCTCCACTTT.

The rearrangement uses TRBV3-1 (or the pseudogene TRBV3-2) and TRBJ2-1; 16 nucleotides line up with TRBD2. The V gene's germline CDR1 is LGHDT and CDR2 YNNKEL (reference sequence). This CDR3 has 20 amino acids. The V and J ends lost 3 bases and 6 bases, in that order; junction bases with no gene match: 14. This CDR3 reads CASSHTITGTSGRASNEQFF. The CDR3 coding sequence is TGTGCCAGCAGCCATACGATTACCGGGACTAGCGGGAGGGCCTCCAATGAGCAGTTCTTC.

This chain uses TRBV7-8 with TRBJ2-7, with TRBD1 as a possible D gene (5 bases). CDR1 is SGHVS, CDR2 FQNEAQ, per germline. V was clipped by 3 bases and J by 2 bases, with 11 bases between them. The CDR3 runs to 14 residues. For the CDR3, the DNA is TGTGCCAGCAGCTTCTCCGACAGAACCTACGAGCAGTACTTC. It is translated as CASSFSDRTYEQYF.

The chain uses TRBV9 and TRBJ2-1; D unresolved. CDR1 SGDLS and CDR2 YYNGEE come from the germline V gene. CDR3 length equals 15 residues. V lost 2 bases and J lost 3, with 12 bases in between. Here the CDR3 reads CASSVLPTYYNEQFF. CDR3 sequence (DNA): TGTGCCAGCAGCGTTTTACCCACATACTACAATGAGCAGTTCTTC.

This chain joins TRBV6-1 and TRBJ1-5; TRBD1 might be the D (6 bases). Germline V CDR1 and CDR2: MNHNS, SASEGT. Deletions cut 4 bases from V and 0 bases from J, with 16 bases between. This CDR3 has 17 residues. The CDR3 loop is CASSARGHTDSNQPQHF. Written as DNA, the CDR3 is TGTGCCAGCAGTGCCCGGGGACACACGGATAGCAATCAGCCCCAGCATTTT.

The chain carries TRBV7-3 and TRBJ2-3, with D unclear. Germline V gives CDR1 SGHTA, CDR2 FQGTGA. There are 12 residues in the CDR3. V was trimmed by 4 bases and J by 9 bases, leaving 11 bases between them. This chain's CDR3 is CASSSSGSTQYF. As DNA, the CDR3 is TGTGCCAGCAGCTCCTCCGGGTCGACGCAGTATTTT. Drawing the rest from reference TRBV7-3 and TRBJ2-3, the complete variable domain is GAGVSQTPSNKVTEKGKYVELRCDPISGHTALYWYRQSLGQGPEFLIYFQGTGAADDSGLPNDRFFAVRPEGSVSTLKIQRTERGDSAVYLCASSSSGSTQYFGPGTRLTVL.

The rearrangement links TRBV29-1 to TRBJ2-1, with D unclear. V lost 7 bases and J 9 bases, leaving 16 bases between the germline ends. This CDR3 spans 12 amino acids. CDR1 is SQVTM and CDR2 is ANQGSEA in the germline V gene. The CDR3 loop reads CSGENSFSEQFF. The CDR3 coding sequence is TGCAGCGGAGAGAACAGTTTTTCTGAGCAGTTCTTC.

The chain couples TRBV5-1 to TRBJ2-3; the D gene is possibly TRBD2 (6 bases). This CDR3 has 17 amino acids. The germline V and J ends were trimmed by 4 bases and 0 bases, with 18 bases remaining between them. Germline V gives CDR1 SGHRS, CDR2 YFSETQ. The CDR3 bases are TGCGCCAGCAGCCCGGGACTTCTCGACCTAAGCACAGATACGCAGTATTTT. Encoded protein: CASSPGLLDLSTDTQYF.

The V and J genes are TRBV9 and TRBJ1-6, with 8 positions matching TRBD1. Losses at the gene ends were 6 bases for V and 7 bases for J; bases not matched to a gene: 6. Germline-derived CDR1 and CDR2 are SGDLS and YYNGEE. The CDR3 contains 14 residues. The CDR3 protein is CASTPGQVNSPLHF. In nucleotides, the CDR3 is TGTGCCAGCACCCCGGGACAGGTCAATTCACCCCTCCACTTT. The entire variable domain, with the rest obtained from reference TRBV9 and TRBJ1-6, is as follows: DSGVTQTPKHLITATGQRVTLRCSPRSGDLSVYWYQQSLDQGLQFLIQYYNGEERAKGNILERFSAQQFPDLHSELNLSSLELGDSALYFCASTPGQVNSPLHFGNGTRLTVT.

In DNA form, the CDR3 reads TGTGCCAGCAGCTTAGGGGACAGCTGGAGCACCGGCTACACCTTC. Its protein is CASSLGDSWSTGYTF. V usage is TRBV7-9 and J usage is TRBJ1-2; TRBD1 agrees at 7 bases. After removal of 1 base from V and 8 bases from J, the junction contained 10 bases not matched to a gene. This CDR3 comprises 15 residues. Germline CDR1 is SEHNR and CDR2 is FQNEAQ (reference sequence).

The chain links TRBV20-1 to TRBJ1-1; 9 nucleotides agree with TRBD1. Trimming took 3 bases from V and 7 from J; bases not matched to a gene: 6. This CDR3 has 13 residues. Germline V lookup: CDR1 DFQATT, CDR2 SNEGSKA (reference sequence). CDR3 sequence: CSASIQGAGEAFF. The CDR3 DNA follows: TGCAGTGCTAGTATACAGGGGGCAGGTGAAGCTTTCTTT.

In DNA form, the CDR3 reads TGCGCCAGCAGCTTAGGAGGGACTAGCGGAAACAATGAGCAGTTCTTC. This sequence encodes CASSLGGTSGNNEQFF. The V call is TRBV5-1, the J call TRBJ2-1, with 11 bases fitting TRBD2. Germline V gene data show CDR1 as SGHRS and CDR2 as YFSETQ. J gave up 5 bases and V 2 bases, and 6 bases lay outside the gene matches. CDR3 length equals 16 residues.

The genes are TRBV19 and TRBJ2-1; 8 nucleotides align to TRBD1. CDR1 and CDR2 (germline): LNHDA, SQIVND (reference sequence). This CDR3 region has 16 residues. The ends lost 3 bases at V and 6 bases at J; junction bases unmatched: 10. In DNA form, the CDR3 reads TGTGCCAGTAGTATCTCCCAGGGGGCACGGATCAATGAGCAGTTCTTC. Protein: CASSISQGARINEQFF.

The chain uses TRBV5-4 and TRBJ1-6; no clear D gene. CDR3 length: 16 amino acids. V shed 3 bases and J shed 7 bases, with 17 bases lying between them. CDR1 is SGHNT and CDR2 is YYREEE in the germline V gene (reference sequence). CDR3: CASSYPGSGGNSPLHF. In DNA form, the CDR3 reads TGTGCCAGCAGCTACCCGGGCTCCGGCGGGAATTCACCCCTCCACTTT.

The CDR3 region is CASSLALAGGPHTQYF. The DNA for the CDR3 is TGCGCCAGCAGCTTGGCCCTAGCGGGAGGGCCTCATACGCAGTATTTT. V usage is TRBV5-1 and J usage is TRBJ2-3, with TRBD2 matching 12 bases. CDR1 SGHRS and CDR2 YFSETQ come from the germline V gene. The V and J ends lost 0 bases and 7 bases, in that order; junction bases with no gene match: 6. This CDR3 is built from 16 residues.

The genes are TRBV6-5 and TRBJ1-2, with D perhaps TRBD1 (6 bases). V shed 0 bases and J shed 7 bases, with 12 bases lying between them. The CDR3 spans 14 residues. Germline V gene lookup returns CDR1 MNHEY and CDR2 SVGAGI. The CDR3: CASSYSQGSSGYTF. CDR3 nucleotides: TGTGCCAGCAGTTACTCCCAGGGGTCTAGTGGCTACACCTTC.

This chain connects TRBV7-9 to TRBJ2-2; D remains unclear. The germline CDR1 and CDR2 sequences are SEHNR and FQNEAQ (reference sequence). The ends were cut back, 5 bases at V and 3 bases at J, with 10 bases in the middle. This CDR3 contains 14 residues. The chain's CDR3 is CASSIEQYTGELFF. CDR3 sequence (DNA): TGTGCCAGCAGCATAGAACAATACACCGGGGAGCTGTTTTTT.

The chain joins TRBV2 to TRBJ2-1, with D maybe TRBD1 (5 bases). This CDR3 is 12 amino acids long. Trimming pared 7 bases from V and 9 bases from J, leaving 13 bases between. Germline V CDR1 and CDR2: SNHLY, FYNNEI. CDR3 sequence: CASNLGVSEQFF. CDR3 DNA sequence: TGTGCCAGCAATCTAGGGGTATCTGAGCAGTTCTTC.

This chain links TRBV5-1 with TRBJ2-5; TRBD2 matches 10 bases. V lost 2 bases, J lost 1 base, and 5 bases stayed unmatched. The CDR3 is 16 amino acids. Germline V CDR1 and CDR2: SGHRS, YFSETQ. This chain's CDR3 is CASSFALAGGQETQYF. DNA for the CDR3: TGCGCCAGCAGCTTCGCATTAGCGGGAGGCCAAGAGACCCAGTACTTC.

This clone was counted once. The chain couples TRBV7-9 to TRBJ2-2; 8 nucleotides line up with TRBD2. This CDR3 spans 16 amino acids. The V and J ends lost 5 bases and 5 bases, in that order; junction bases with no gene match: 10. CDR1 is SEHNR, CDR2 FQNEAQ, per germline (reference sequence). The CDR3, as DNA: TGTGCCAGCAGCGCCGCTCTTGGCGGGGGGACCGGGGAGCTGTTTTTT. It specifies CASSAALGGGTGELFF.

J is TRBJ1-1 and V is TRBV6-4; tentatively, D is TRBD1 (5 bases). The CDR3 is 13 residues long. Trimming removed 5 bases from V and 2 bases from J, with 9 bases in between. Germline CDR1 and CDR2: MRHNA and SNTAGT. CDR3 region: CASSSGQNTEAFF. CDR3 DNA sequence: TGTGCCAGCAGTTCCGGACAAAACACTGAAGCTTTCTTT.

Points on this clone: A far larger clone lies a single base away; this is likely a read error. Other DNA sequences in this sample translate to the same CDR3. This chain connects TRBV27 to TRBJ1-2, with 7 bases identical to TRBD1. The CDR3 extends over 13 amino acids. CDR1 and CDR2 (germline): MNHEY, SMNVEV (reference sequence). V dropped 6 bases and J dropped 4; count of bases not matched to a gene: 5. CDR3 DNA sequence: TGTGCCAGCAGCCTCCGGGACAGCTATGGCTACACCTTC. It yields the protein CASSLRDSYGYTF.

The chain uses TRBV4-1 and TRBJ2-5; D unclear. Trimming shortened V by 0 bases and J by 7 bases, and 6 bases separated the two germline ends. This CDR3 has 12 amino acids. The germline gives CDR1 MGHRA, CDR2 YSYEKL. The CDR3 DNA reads TGCGCCAGCAGCCAAGATTCGCGGACCCAGTACTTC. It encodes CASSQDSRTQYF.